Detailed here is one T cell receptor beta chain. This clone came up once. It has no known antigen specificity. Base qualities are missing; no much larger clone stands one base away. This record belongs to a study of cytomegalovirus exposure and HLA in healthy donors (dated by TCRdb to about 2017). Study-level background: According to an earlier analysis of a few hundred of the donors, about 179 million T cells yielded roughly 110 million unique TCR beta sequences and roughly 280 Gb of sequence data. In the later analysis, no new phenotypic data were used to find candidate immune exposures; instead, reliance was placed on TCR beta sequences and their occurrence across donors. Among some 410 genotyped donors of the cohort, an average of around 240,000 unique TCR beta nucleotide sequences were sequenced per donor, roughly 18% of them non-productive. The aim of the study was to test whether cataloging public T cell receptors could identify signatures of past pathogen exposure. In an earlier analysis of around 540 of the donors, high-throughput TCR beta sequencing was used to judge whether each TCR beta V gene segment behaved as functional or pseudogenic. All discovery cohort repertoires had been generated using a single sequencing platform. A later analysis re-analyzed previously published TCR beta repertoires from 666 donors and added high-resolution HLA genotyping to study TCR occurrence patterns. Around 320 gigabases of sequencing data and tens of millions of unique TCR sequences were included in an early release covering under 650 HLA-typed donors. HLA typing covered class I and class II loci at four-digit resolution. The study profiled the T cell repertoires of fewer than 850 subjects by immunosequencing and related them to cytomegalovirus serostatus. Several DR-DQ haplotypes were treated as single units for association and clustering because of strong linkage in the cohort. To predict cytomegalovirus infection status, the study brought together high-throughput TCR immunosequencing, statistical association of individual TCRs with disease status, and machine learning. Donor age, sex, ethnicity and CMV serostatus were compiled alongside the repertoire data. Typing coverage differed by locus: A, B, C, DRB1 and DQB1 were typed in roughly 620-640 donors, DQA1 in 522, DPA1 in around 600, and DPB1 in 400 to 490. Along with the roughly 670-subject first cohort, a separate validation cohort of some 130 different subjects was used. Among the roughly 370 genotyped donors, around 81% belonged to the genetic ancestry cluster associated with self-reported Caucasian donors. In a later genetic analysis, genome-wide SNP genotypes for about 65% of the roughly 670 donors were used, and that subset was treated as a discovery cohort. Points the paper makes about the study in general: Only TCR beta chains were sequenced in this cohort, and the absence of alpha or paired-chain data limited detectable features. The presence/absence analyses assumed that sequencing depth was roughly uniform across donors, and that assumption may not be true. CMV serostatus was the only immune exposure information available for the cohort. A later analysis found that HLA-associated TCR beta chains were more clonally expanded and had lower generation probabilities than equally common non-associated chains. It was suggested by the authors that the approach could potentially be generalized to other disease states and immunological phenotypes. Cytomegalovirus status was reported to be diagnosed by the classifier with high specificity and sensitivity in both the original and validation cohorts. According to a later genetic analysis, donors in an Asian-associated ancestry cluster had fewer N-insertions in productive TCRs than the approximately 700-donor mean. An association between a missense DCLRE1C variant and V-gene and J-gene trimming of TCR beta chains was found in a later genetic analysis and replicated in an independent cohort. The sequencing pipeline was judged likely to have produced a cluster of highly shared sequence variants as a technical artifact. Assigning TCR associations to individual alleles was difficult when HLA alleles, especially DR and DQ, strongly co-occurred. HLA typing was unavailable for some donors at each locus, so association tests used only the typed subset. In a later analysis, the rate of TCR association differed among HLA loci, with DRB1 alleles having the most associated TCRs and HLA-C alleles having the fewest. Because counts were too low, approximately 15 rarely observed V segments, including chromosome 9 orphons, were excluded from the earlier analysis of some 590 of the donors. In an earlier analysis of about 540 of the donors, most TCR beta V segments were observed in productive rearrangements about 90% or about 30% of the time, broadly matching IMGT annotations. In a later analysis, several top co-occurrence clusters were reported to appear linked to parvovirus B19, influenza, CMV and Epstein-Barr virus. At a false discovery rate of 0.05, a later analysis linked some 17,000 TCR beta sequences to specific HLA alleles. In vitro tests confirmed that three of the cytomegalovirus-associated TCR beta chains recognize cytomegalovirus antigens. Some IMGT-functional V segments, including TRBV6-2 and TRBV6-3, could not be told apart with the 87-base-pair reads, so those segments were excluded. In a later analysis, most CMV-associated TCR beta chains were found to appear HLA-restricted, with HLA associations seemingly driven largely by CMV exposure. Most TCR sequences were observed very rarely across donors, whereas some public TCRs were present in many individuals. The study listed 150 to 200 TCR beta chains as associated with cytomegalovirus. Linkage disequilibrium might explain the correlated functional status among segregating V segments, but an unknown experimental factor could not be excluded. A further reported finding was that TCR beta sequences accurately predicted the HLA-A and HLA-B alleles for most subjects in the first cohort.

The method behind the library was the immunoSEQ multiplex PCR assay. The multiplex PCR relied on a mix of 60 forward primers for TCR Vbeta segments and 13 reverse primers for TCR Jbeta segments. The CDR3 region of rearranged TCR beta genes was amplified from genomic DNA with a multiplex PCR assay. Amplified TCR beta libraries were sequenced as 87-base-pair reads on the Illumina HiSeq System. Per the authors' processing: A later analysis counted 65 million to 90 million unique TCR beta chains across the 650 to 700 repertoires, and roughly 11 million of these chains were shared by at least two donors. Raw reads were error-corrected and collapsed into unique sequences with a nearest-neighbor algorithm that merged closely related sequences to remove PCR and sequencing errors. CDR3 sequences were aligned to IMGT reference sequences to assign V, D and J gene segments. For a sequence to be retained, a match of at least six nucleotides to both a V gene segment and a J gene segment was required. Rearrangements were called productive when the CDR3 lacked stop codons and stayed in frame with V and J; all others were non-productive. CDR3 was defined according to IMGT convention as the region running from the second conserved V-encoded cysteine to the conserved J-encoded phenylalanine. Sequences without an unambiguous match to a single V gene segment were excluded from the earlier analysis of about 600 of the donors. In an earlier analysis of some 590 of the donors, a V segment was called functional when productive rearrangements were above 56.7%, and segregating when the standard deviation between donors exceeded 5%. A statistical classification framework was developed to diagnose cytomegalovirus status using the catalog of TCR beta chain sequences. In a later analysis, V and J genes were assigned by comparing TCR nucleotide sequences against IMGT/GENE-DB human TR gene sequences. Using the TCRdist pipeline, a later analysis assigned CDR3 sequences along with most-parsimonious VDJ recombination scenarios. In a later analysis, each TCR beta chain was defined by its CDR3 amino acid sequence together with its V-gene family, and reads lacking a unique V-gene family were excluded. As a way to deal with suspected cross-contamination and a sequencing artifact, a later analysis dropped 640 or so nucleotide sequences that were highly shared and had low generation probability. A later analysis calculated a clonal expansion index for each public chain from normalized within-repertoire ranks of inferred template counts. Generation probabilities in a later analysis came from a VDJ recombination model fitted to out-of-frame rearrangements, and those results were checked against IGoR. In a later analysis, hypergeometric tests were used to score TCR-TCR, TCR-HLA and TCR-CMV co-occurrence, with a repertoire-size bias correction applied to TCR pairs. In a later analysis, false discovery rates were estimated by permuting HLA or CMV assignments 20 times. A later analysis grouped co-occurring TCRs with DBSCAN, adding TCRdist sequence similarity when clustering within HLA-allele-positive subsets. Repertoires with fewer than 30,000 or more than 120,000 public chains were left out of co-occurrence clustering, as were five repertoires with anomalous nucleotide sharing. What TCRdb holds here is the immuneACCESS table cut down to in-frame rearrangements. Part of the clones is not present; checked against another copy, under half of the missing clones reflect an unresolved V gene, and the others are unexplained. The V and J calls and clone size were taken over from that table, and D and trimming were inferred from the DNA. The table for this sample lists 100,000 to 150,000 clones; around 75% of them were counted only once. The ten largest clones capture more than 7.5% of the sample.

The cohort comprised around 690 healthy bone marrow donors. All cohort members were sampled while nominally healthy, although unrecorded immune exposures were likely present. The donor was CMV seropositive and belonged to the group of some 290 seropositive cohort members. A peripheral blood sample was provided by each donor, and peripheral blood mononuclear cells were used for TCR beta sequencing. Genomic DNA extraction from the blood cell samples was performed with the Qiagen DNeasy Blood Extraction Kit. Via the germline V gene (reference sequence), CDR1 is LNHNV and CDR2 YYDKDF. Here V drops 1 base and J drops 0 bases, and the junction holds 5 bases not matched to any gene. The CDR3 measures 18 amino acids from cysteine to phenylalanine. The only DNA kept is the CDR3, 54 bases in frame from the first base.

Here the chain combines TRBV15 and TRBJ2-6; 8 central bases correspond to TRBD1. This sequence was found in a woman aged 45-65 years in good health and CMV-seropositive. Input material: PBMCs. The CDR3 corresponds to CATSRVRDRTSGANVLTF. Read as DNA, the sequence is TGTGCCACCAGCAGAGTCCGGGACAGGACCTCTGGGGCCAACGTCCTGACTTTC.